This is a list of T cell receptor beta chains from one sample in a study of control samples from healthy donors and cancer patients. Using immunoSEQ multiplex PCR, the repertoire was profiled, and TCRdb retains in-frame clones only, with some absent. This table holds fewer than 4,500 clones, 70% to 85% found once. The sample consisted of formalin-fixed, paraffin-embedded tissue. Receptor source: a female donor with melanoma. CDR3s include the opening cysteine and the closing phenylalanine or tryptophan. The order of the fields is CDR3 DNA, CDR3 protein, J gene, V gene, clone size, D gene. D genes are given only for firm matches. Only some rows state a clone size, as once, few, many or a class for expanded clones.

DNA: TGTGCCAGCGGGAGGACAGTGCCCTCTGGAAACACCATATATTTT
CDR3: CASGRTVPSGNTIYF
J: TRBJ1-3
V: TRBV28
size: NA
D: NA

DNA: TGTGCCAGTAGTATCGTGGGACAGATGATGTCTGGAAACACCATATATTTT
CDR3: CASSIVGQMMSGNTIYF
J: TRBJ1-3
V: TRBV19
size: NA
D: TRBD1

DNA: TGTGCCAGCAGCTGGGGGACAGGAACTACTACCGAGCAGTACTTC
CDR3: CASSWGTGTTTEQYF
J: TRBJ2-7
V: TRBV5-6
size: NA
D: TRBD1

DNA: TGTGCCAGCAGCTTCGACAGGCACAATGAGCAGTTCTTC
CDR3: CASSFDRHNEQFF
J: TRBJ2-1
V: TRBV6-5
size: once
D: NA

DNA: TGTGCCAGCAGTTGGACAGGGACCTATGGCTACACCTTC
CDR3: CASSWTGTYGYTF
J: TRBJ1-2
V: TRBV28
size: NA
D: TRBD1

DNA: TGTGCCAGCAGTGAACGGCAGGGCGGTCAGCCCCAGCATTTT
CDR3: CASSERQGGQPQHF
J: TRBJ1-5
V: TRBV6-1
size: NA
D: NA

DNA: TGTGCCAGCAGCTTAGAACGGGCCTGGGGGACAGGGGAGACCTACGAGCAGTACTTC
CDR3: CASSLERAWGTGETYEQYF
J: TRBJ2-7
V: TRBV11-3
size: NA
D: TRBD1

DNA: TGTGCCAGCAGCGCGATAGCGGGAGGCCTCCTGGTGAATGAGCAGTTCTTC
CDR3: CASSAIAGGLLVNEQFF
J: TRBJ2-1
V: TRBV5-6
size: NA
D: TRBD2

DNA: TGTGCCAGCAGCTTGGTGAGCGAGAGGGAGACCCAGTACTTC
CDR3: CASSLVSERETQYF
J: TRBJ2-5
V: TRBV7-9
size: NA
D: NA

DNA: TGTGCTAGTGGTAACCTCAGGACTAGCGGGAACACCGGGGAGCTGTTTTTT
CDR3: CASGNLRTSGNTGELFF
J: TRBJ2-2
V: TRBV12-5
size: NA
D: TRBD2

DNA: TGCAGCGTTGAAGAACTGGCTAGCGGGAATTTTTTTGGGAATGAGCAGTTCTTC
CDR3: CSVEELASGNFFGNEQFF
J: TRBJ2-1
V: TRBV29-1
size: NA
D: TRBD2

DNA: TGTGCCAGCAGCCCCTACAGGGGCTCCTACGAGCAGTACTTC
CDR3: CASSPYRGSYEQYF
J: TRBJ2-7
V: TRBV6-5
size: NA
D: TRBD1

DNA: TGCAGCGTTGGAGACCGGGACAGGGATTATGGGACCCAGTACTTC
CDR3: CSVGDRDRDYGTQYF
J: TRBJ2-5
V: TRBV29-1
size: NA
D: TRBD1

DNA: TGTGCCAGTAGTCCCCAGGGGATTCCAGAGACCCAGTACTTC
CDR3: CASSPQGIPETQYF
J: TRBJ2-5
V: TRBV19
size: NA
D: NA

DNA: TGTGCCAGCACCCCCGGTCAGGGGCCCTACGAGCAGTACTTC
CDR3: CASTPGQGPYEQYF
J: TRBJ2-7
V: TRBV6-5
size: few
D: NA

DNA: TGTGCCAGCAGCTTAGGCAGGGGATATGGCACTGAAGCTTTCTTT
CDR3: CASSLGRGYGTEAFF
J: TRBJ1-1
V: TRBV7-2
size: NA
D: NA

DNA: TGTGCCAGCAGTCCCATGGGCGGGGAATCACCCCTCCACTTT
CDR3: CASSPMGGESPLHF
J: TRBJ1-6
V: TRBV6-5
size: NA
D: NA

DNA: TGTGCCAGCTCACTGGGATCTAACTACGAGCAGTACTTC
CDR3: CASSLGSNYEQYF
J: TRBJ2-7
V: TRBV18
size: NA
D: NA

DNA: TGTGCCAGCAGTTCCCTGGAGGGAAAAGAGACCCAGTACTTC
CDR3: CASSSLEGKETQYF
J: TRBJ2-5
V: TRBV27
size: NA
D: NA

DNA: TGTGCCAGCAGCCCGGGACAGGGGGTATACAATGAGCAGTTCTTC
CDR3: CASSPGQGVYNEQFF
J: TRBJ2-1
V: TRBV7-9
size: NA
D: TRBD1